This is a list of T cell receptor beta chains from one sample in a study of human T cells and chemical hapten exposure. TCRdb redid the calling of the RACE reads with MiXCR, one entry per CDR3 protein. The table has tens of thousands of distinct CDR3 sequences, around a tenth seen once; the top ten hold around 4%. This specimen was whole blood, taken in connection with sensitization to the hapten diphenylcyclopropenone (DPC). These receptors were collected from a woman aged 45-60 years with alopecia areata. Some clones in this sample may be carry-over from other donors' samples. Each CDR3 is given with its conserved first and last residue. The order of the fields is D gene, V gene, clone size, J gene, CDR3 protein, CDR3 DNA. A D gene is named only where the DNA matches it firmly. Rows may omit the clone size; those that give it use once, few, many or a size class.

>TRBD1|TRBV7-9|-|TRBJ1-3
CASSFDTGVAGNTIYF
TGTGCCAGCAGCTTCGATACAGGGGTGGCTGGAAACACCATATATTTT
>-|TRBV18|many|TRBJ1-2
CASSPRGQGNYGYTF
TGTGCCAGCTCACCCCGCGGCCAGGGAAACTATGGCTACACCTTC
>TRBD1|TRBV15|-|TRBJ2-7
CATRLETGGSYEQYF
TGTGCCACCAGGCTAGAGACAGGGGGCTCCTACGAGCAGTACTTC
>-|TRBV6-5|-|TRBJ1-1
CASSFSRPYLNTEAFF
TGTGCCAGCAGTTTCTCAAGACCATACTTGAACACTGAAGCTTTCTTT
>TRBD1|TRBV12-3/TRBV12-4|many|TRBJ2-7
CASSTGVRDEQYF
TGTGCCAGCAGCACAGGGGTCCGGGACGAGCAGTACTTC
>-|TRBV25-1|few|TRBJ2-3
CASSQSVGSAQYF
TGTGCCAGCAGCCAATCAGTGGGATCAGCGCAGTATTTT
>TRBD2|TRBV10-3|-|TRBJ2-7
CAIRGEGSHEQYF
TGTGCCATCCGGGGGGAGGGGTCCCACGAGCAGTACTTC
>TRBD2|TRBV20-1|many|TRBJ2-1
CSAREGLAGNFEQFF
TGCAGTGCTAGAGAAGGACTAGCGGGAAACTTTGAGCAGTTCTTC
>-|TRBV7-2|many|TRBJ1-2
CASSGRGISIYGYTF
TGTGCCAGCAGCGGACGAGGGATCTCGATTTATGGCTACACCTTC
>TRBD1|TRBV14|many|TRBJ2-7
CASSQRGQGFSYEQYF
TGTGCCAGCAGCCAAAGGGGACAGGGATTCTCCTACGAGCAGTACTTC
>-|TRBV20-1|many|TRBJ2-1
CSAAQPRGGVHEQFF
TGCAGTGCTGCTCAACCCAGGGGGGGTGTCCATGAGCAGTTCTTC
>TRBD1|TRBV20-1|many|TRBJ1-1
CSAREARLQGNAEAFF
TGCAGTGCTAGAGAGGCCCGATTACAGGGGAATGCCGAAGCTTTCTTT
>TRBD1|TRBV12-5|-|TRBJ2-3
CASGPPGQNTDTQYF
TGTGCTAGTGGCCCACCGGGACAGAACACAGATACGCAGTATTTT
>TRBD2|TRBV12-3/TRBV12-4|many|TRBJ2-5
CASSYLTSGQETQYF
TGTGCCAGCAGTTACCTCACTAGCGGCCAAGAGACCCAGTACTTC
>-|TRBV14|-|TRBJ1-2
CASSRNDKGGYTF
TGTGCCAGCAGCCGGAACGATAAAGGCGGCTACACCTTC
>TRBD1|TRBV14|many|TRBJ2-7
CASSQTDRPYEQYF
TGTGCCAGCAGTCAGACGGACAGGCCCTACGAGCAGTACTTC
>TRBD1|TRBV20-1|many|TRBJ2-4
CSARREDRGDKNIQYF
TGCAGTGCTAGACGAGAGGACAGGGGTGACAAAAACATTCAGTACTTC
>-|TRBV2|many|TRBJ1-2
CASSVADYGYTF
TGTGCCAGCAGTGTGGCAGACTATGGCTACACCTTC
>-|TRBV29-1|few|TRBJ2-5
CSVSDYSVGF
TGCAGCGTTTCGGACTACTCGGTGGGCTTC
>-|TRBV10-3|few|TRBJ1-6
CAISGGSSPLHF
TGTGCCATCAGTGGGGGGAGCTCACCCCTCCACTTT
>-|TRBV18|-|TRBJ1-1
CASSKEWTDEAFF
TGTGCCAGCTCAAAGGAATGGACGGATGAAGCTTTCTTT
>-|TRBV3-1|few|TRBJ1-2
CASSHPGFGYTF
TGTGCCAGCAGCCATCCAGGGTTTGGCTACACCTTC
>-|TRBV7-8|few|TRBJ2-3
CASSSRLELADTQYF
TGTGCCAGCAGCTCCAGACTAGAGTTGGCAGATACGCAGTATTTT
>-|TRBV20-1|few|TRBJ1-1
CSARSSMNTEAFF
TGCAGTGCTAGGAGTTCTATGAACACTGAAGCTTTCTTT
>TRBD2|TRBV10-3|once|TRBJ2-1
CAIRTSGDNEQFF
TGTGCCATTCGGACTAGCGGGGACAATGAGCAGTTCTTC
>-|TRBV3-1|few|TRBJ1-6
CASSQGTGGSPLHF
TGTGCCAGCAGCCAAGGGACCGGGGGTTCACCCCTCCACTTT
>-|TRBV18|few|TRBJ2-1
CASSPRTTYNEQFF
TGTGCCAGCTCACCCCGGACAACCTACAATGAGCAGTTCTTC
>TRBD1|TRBV6-5|-|TRBJ1-1
CASRRAGGSGTEAFF
TGTGCCAGCAGACGGGCAGGGGGCTCAGGCACTGAAGCTTTCTTT
>-|TRBV7-2|-|TRBJ2-3
CASSLGPRRGDTQYF
TGTGCCAGCAGCTTAGGTCCCAGGAGAGGGGATACGCAGTATTTT
>-|TRBV20-1|many|TRBJ1-5
CSARKGYSNQPQHF
TGCAGTGCTAGAAAGGGATATAGCAATCAGCCCCAGCATTTT
>-|TRBV5-1|-|TRBJ2-5
CASRVGETQYF
TGCGCCAGCAGAGTTGGGGAGACCCAGTACTTC
>TRBD2|TRBV6-5|-|TRBJ2-1
CASRNVAGGGNEQFF
TGTGCCAGCAGAAACGTAGCGGGAGGAGGAAATGAGCAGTTCTTC
>-|TRBV5-1|few|TRBJ2-6
CASSGPVSSGANVLTF
TGCGCCAGCAGCGGACCGGTTAGCTCTGGGGCCAACGTCCTGACTTTC
>-|TRBV9|many|TRBJ1-1
CASSVVMNTEAFF
TGTGCCAGCAGCGTAGTGATGAACACTGAAGCTTTCTTT
>TRBD1|TRBV6-4|many|TRBJ2-2
CASSDEDRAGELFF
TGTGCCAGCAGTGACGAAGACAGGGCCGGGGAGCTGTTTTTT
>TRBD1|TRBV12-3/TRBV12-4|many|TRBJ1-6
CASKTGQGVSPLHF
TGTGCCAGCAAGACCGGACAGGGAGTCTCACCCCTCCACTTT